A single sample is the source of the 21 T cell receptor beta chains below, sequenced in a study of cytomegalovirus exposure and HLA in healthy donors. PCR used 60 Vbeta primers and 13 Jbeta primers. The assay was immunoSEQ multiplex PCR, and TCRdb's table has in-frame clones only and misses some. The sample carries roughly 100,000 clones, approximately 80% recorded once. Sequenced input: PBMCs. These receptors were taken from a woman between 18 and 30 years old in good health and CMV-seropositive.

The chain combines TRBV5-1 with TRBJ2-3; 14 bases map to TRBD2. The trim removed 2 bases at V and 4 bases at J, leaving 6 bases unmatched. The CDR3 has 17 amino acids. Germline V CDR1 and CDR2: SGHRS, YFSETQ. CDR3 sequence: CASSFAGLAGAPDTQYF. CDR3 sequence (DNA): TGCGCCAGCAGCTTCGCGGGACTAGCGGGAGCACCAGATACGCAGTATTTT.

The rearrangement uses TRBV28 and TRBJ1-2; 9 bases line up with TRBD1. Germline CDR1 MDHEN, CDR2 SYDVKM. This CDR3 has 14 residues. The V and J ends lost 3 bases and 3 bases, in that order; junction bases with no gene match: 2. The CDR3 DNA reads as TGTGCCAGCAGTTTCGGGGACAGGGACTATGGCTACACCTTC. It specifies CASSFGDRDYGYTF.

This chain's CDR3 is CASSPRSGSTDTQYF. CDR3 DNA sequence: TGTGCCAGCTCTCCTCGGAGCGGGAGTACAGATACGCAGTATTTT. This sequence joins TRBV11-3 and TRBJ2-3; 8 bases fit TRBD2. Germline CDR1 reads SGHNT; CDR2 reads YENEEA. J was trimmed by 3 bases and V by 8 bases; bases with no gene match: 10. The CDR3 sequence is 15 residues long.

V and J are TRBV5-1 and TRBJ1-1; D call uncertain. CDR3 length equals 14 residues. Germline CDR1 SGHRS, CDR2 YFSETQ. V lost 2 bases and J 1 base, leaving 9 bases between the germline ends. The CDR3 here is CASSFPAGNTEAFF. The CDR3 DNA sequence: TGCGCCAGCAGCTTTCCGGCGGGGAACACTGAAGCTTTCTTT.

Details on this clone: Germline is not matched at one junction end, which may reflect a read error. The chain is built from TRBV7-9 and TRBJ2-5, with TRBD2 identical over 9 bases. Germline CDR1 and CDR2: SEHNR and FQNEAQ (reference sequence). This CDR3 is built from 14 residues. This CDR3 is CASTPGLAQQTQYF. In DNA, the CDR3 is TGTGCCAGCACCCCGGGACTAGCCCAACAGACCCAGTACTTC.

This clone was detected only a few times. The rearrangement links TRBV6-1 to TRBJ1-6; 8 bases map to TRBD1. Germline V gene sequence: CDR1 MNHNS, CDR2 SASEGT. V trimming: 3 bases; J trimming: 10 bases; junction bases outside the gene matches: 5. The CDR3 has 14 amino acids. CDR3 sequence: CASSEGQVWSPLHF. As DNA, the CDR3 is TGTGCCAGCAGTGAGGGACAGGTTTGGTCACCCCTCCACTTT.

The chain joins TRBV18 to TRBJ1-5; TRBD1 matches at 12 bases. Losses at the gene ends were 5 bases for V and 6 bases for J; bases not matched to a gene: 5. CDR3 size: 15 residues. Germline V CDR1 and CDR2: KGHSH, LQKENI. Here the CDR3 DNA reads TGTGCCAGCTCATCCGGGACAGGGGGCTCTCAGCCCCAGCATTTT. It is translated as CASSSGTGGSQPQHF.

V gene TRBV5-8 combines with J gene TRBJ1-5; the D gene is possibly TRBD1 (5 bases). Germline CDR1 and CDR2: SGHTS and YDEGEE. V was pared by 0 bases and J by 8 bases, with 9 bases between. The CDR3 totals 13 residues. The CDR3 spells CASSLGGSEPQHF. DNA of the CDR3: TGTGCCAGCAGCTTGGGGGGCTCGGAGCCCCAGCATTTT.

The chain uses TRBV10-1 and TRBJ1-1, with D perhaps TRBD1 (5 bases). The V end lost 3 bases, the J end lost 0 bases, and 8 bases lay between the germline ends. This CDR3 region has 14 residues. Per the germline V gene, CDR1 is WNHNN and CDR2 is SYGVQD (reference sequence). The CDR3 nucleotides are TGCGCCAGCAGTGATCCAGGGATGAACACTGAAGCTTTCTTT. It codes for CASSDPGMNTEAFF.

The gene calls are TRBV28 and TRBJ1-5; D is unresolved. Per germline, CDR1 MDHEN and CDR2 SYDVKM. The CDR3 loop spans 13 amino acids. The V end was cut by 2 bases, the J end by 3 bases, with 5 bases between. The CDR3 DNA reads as TGTGCCAGCAGTTTACCTACCAATCAGCCCCAGCATTTT. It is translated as CASSLPTNQPQHF.

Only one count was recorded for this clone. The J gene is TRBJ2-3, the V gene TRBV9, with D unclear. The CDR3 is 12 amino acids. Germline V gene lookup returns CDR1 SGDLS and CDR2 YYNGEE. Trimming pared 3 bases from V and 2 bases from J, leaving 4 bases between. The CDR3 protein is CASSDNTDTQYF. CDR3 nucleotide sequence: TGTGCCAGCAGCGATAACACAGATACGCAGTATTTT.

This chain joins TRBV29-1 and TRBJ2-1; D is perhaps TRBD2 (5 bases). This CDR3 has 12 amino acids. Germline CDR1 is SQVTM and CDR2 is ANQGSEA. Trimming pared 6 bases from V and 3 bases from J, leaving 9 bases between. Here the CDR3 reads CSVAGDYNEQFF. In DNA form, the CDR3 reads TGCAGCGTAGCCGGGGACTACAATGAGCAGTTCTTC.

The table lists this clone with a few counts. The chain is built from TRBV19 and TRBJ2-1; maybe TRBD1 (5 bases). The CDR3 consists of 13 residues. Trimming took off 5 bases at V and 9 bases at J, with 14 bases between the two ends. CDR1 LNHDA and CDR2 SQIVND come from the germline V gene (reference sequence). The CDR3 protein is CASSAWTLSEQFF. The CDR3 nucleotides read TGTGCCAGTAGTGCCTGGACATTAAGTGAGCAGTTCTTC.

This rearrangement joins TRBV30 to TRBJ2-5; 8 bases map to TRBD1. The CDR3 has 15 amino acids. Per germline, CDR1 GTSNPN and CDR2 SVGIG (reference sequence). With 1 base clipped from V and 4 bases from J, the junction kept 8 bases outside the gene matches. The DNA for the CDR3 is TGTGCCTGGAGTGCCCGGACAGGGCCGGGAGAGACCCAGTACTTC. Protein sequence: CAWSARTGPGETQYF. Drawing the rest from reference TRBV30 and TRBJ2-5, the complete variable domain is SQTIHQWPATLVQPVGSPLSLECTVEGTSNPNLYWYRQAAGRGLQLLFYSVGIGQISSEVPQNLSASRPQDRQFILSSKKLLLSDSGFYLCAWSARTGPGETQYFGPGTRLLVL.

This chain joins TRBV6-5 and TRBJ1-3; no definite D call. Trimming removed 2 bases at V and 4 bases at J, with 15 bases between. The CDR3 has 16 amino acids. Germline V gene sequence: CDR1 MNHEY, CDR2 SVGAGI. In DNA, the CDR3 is TGTGCCAGCAGTTACCCGCCTACTTGGGCAGGAAACACCATATATTTT. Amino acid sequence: CASSYPPTWAGNTIYF.

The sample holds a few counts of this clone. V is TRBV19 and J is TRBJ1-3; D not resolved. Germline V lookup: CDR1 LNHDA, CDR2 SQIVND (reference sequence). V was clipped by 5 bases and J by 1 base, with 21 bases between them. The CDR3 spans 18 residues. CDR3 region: CASSSHLGRMISGNTIYF. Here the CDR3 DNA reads TGTGCCAGTAGTTCCCACCTTGGGAGAATGATTTCTGGAAACACCATATATTTT. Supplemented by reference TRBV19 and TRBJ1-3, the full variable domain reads DGGITQSPKYLFRKEGQNVTLSCEQNLNHDAMYWYRQDPGQGLRLIYYSQIVNDFQKGDIAEGYSVSREKKESFPLTVTSAQKNPTAFYLCASSSHLGRMISGNTIYFGEGSWLTVV.

This CDR3 reads CAWSVINNRGGVGDEQFF. CDR3 DNA sequence: TGTGCCTGGAGTGTAATTAACAACCGGGGCGGGGTGGGTGATGAGCAGTTCTTC. The rearrangement joins TRBV30 to TRBJ2-1; TRBD2 is a possible D gene (6 bases). The CDR3 runs 18 residues. Trimming pared 0 bases from V and 8 bases from J, leaving 26 bases between. Germline loops: CDR1 GTSNPN, CDR2 SVGIG (reference sequence).

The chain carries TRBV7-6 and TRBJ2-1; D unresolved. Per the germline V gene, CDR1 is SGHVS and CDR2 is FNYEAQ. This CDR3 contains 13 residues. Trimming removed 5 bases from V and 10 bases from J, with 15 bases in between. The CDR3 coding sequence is TGTGCCAGCAGCCCTAACTACAATTTGGAGCAGTTCTTC. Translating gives CASSPNYNLEQFF.

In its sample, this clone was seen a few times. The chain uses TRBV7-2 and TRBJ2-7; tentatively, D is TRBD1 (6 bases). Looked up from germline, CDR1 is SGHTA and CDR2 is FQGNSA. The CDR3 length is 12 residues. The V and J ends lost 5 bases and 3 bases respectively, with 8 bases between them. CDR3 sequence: CASSLQGYEQYF. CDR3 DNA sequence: TGTGCCAGCAGCCTACAGGGCTACGAGCAGTACTTC.

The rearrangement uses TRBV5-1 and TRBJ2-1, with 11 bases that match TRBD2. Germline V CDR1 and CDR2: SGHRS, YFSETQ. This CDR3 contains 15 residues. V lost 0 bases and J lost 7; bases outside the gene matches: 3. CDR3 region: CASSLGLAGINEQFF. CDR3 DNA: TGCGCCAGCAGCTTGGGACTAGCGGGGATTAATGAGCAGTTCTTC.

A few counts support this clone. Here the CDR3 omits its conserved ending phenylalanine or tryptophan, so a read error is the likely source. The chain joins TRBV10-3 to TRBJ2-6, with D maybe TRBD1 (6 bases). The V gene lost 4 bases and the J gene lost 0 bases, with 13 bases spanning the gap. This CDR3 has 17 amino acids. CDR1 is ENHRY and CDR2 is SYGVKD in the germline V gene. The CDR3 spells CAISVIGTRSGANVLTV. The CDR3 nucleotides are TGTGCCATCAGTGTTATCGGGACACGCTCTGGGGCCAACGTCCTGACTGTC.